The following is a TCR beta chain sequence with its context. The target of this receptor is not known. No much larger clone exists at a distance of one base, and base qualities are not known. This specimen comes from a study of T cells after somatic rescue of genetic block (dated by TCRdb to 2020 to 2021). Context from the whole study: The study assessed how robust, over the long term, a T-cell system was when the system had developed through somatic rescue of a genetic block in T-cell development.

Library preparation employed the immunoSEQ multiplex PCR assay. The immuneACCESS repertoire file appears here via TCRdb, limited to in-frame rearrangements. These files lack a portion of the clones; in checked studies, under half of the deficit traces to unresolved V genes, and the cause of the others is not known. This sample lists about 70,000 clones; about 90% were detected once. The ten largest make up around 2.8% of the sample. The CDR3 numbers 14 residues from cysteine through phenylalanine. CDR3 DNA only is kept here, 42 bases in frame from base 1. Looking up the germline V gene (reference sequence) yields CDR1 LNHDA and CDR2 SQIVND. The trim is 3 bases for V and 3 bases for J, with a gap of 8 bases between the germline ends.

The sequenced sample was peripheral blood mononuclear cells (PBMCs). This receptor was identified in a man aged 40-49 years. The chain is assembled from TRBV19 and TRBJ1-4, with the D gene too uncertain to name. The bases read TGTGCCAGTAGTATTAGTGCAGCTAATGAAAAACTGTTTTTT. Its protein reads: CASSISAANEKLFF.